This TCR beta chain emerged from a study of radiation and T cells in renal cell carcinoma. Profiled with immunoSEQ multiplex PCR; TCRdb holds only in-frame clones, not every one. The profile shows 120,000 or so clones, around nine tenths of them singletons. Time point in this sample: blood 2 weeks post-SBRT. Treatment here: 15 Gy SBRT to primary tumor, nephrectomy 4 weeks later. This renal cell carcinoma was of the clear cell type. This clone was seen a single time. The germline CDR1 and CDR2 sequences are MNHNY and SVGAGI (reference sequence). This CDR3 region has 15 residues. With V trimmed by 6 bases and J by 5 bases, 9 bases remained unmatched.

This sample comprised blood, obtained from a patient whose treatment included radiotherapy and nephrectomy. The source is a woman aged 70-85 years with renal cell carcinoma. This chain joins TRBV6-6 and TRBJ2-5, with 10 nucleotides matching TRBD1. CDR3 loop: CASRPSGTGDETQYF. Here the CDR3 DNA reads TGTGCCAGCAGACCCTCCGGGACAGGGGATGAGACCCAGTACTTC.